Included here is one T cell receptor beta chain sequence, with context. Assay used: immunoSEQ multiplex PCR; TCRdb lists only in-frame clones, some missing. The sample lists hundreds of thousands of clones, 55% to 85% occurring once. This specimen belongs to a study of shared clonotypes between healthy human individuals. Input material: memory CD4+ T cells sorted from blood. This sample's subset: CD45RA-negative fraction. The source is a woman aged 25-40 years in good health.

CDR3 loop: CASSLISGGYNEQFF. The CDR3 nucleotides read TGTGCCAGCAGCTTAATTAGCGGGGGCTACAATGAGCAGTTCTTC. The chain joins TRBV11-1 to TRBJ2-1; 9 nucleotides align to TRBD2. This CDR3 contains 15 residues. Germline V gene data show CDR1 as SGHAT and CDR2 as FQDESV (reference sequence). The ends lost 2 bases at V and 3 bases at J; junction bases unmatched: 2.